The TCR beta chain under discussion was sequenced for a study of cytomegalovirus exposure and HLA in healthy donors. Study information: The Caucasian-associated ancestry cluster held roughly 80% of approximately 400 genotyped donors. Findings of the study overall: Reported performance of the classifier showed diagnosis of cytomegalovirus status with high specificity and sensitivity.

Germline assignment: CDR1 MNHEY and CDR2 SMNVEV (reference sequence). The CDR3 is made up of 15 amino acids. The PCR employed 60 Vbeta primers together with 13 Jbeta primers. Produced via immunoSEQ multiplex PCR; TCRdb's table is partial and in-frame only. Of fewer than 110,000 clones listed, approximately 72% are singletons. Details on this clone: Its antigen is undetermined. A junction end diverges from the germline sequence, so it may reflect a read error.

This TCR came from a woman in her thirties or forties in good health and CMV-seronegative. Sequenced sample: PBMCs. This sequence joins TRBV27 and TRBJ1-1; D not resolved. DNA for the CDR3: TGTGCCAACAGTTTAGGTGAGGGAGGGAACACTGAAGCTTTCTTT. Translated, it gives CANSLGEGGNTEAFF.